This T cell receptor beta chain was identified in a study of blood T cell repertoires in COVID-19. V shed 6 bases and J 0 bases; nucleotides not matched to a gene: 7. Germline V lookup: CDR1 SGDLS, CDR2 YYNGEE. The CDR3 is 15 residues long. Libraries were prepared by immunoSEQ multiplex PCR; TCRdb keeps only in-frame clonotypes and omits some of them. Of some 85,000 clones in the sample, 70% to 90% were seen once. This TCR came from a man aged 45 to 65 with acute or convalescent COVID-19. The chain has TRBV9 and TRBJ2-3, with 7 bases fitting TRBD2. What was sequenced was peripheral blood. The CDR3 here is CASTSWGGSTDTQYF. The CDR3 bases are TGTGCCAGCACCTCCTGGGGGGGTAGCACAGATACGCAGTATTTT.